The rows below give T cell receptor beta chains drawn from one sample of a study of shared clonotypes between healthy human individuals. The method was immunoSEQ multiplex PCR; TCRdb's version includes in-frame clones alone and lacks a portion of them. The sample records fewer than 650,000 clones, about three quarters being singletons. The sample was PBMCs. Receptors were obtained from a woman aged 35 to 49 in good health. Some clones in this sample may be carry-over from other donors' samples. CDR3s include the opening cysteine and the closing phenylalanine or tryptophan. A D gene is named only where the DNA matches it firmly. Rows may omit the clone size; those that give it use once, few, many or a size class.

TRBJ2-3	NA	NA	TRBV30	11	CAWSAGDTQYF	TGTGCCTGGAGTGCGGGGGATACGCAGTATTTT
TRBJ2-1	once	TRBD1	TRBV5-1	16	CASSFGGQGYGNEQFF	TGCGCCAGCAGCTTTGGGGGACAGGGGTACGGCAATGAGCAGTTCTTC
TRBJ1-5	many	NA	TRBV30	14	CAWSIDSGNQPQHF	TGTGCCTGGAGTATCGACAGTGGCAATCAGCCCCAGCATTTT
TRBJ2-7	NA	NA	TRBV9	15	CASSVGGRHSYEQYF	TGTGCCAGCAGCGTAGGGGGTAGACACTCCTACGAGCAGTACTTC
TRBJ2-3	NA	NA	TRBV27	14	CASSSGTAGRTQYF	TGTGCCAGCAGTTCGGGGACGGCGGGGCGTACGCAGTATTTT
TRBJ1-2	few	NA	TRBV19	15	CASSIGYRENYGYTF	TGTGCCAGTAGTATCGGATACAGGGAAAACTATGGCTACACCTTC
TRBJ1-5	many	NA	TRBV30	13	CAWSSKGGEPQHF	TGTGCCTGGAGCTCTAAGGGCGGGGAGCCCCAGCATTTT
TRBJ1-1	few	NA	TRBV2	14	CASSEQGGNTEAFF	TGTGCCAGCAGTGAACAGGGCGGGAACACTGAAGCTTTCTTT
TRBJ1-2	NA	TRBD1	TRBV30	13	CACPTGGPYGYTF	TGTGCCTGCCCGACAGGGGGTCCCTATGGCTACACCTTC
TRBJ2-7	NA	TRBD2	TRBV10-3	14	CAIRVAGGTYEQYF	TGTGCCATCAGGGTAGCGGGAGGGACCTACGAGCAGTACTTC
TRBJ2-1	NA	NA	TRBV27	14	CASSPIPPGNEQFF	TGTGCCAGCAGTCCTATACCCCCGGGGAATGAGCAGTTCTTC
TRBJ1-2	NA	NA	TRBV7-9	14	CASSLDVQGVGYTF	TGTGCCAGCAGCTTAGACGTCCAAGGGGTAGGCTACACCTTC
TRBJ2-7	few	NA	TRBV5-1	14	CASSLIAASYEQYF	TGCGCCAGCAGCTTGATAGCAGCGTCCTACGAGCAGTACTTC
TRBJ2-5	NA	NA	TRBV7-3	13	CASSRDGQKTQYF	TGTGCCAGCAGCCGGGACGGCCAGAAGACCCAGTACTTC
TRBJ2-1	NA	NA	TRBV30	17	CAWSAPRTERSYNEQFF	TGTGCCTGGAGTGCCCCCCGGACAGAAAGATCCTACAATGAGCAGTTCTTC
TRBJ2-7	NA	NA	TRBV2	13	CASSRGRSYEQYF	TGTGCCAGCAGCAGGGGTCGCTCCTACGAGCAGTACTTC
TRBJ2-3	NA	TRBD2	TRBV28	17	CASSLRGLAADTDTQYF	TGTGCCAGCAGTTTACGGGGACTAGCGGCGGACACAGATACGCAGTATTTT
TRBJ2-5	few	NA	TRBV20-1	11	CSTEDQETQYF	TGCAGCACAGAGGATCAAGAGACCCAGTACTTC
TRBJ2-1	once	NA	TRBV9	13	CASSVEAGSRGFF	TGTGCCAGCAGCGTAGAGGCCGGAAGTCGTGGGTTCTTC
TRBJ2-6	NA	NA	TRBV7-2	14	CASSSGAGANVLTF	TGTGCCAGCAGCTCAGGGGCTGGGGCCAACGTCCTGACTTTC
TRBJ2-1	NA	NA	TRBV10-2	14	CASSESPSYNEQFF	TGCGCCAGCAGTGAAAGCCCCTCCTACAATGAGCAGTTCTTC
TRBJ1-1	many	NA	TRBV10-3	14	CAISENVGNTEAFF	TGTGCCATCAGTGAAAATGTAGGGAACACTGAAGCTTTCTTT
TRBJ1-2	NA	TRBD1	TRBV7-9	17	CASSLGWDSEANYGYTF	TGTGCCAGCAGCTTAGGATGGGACAGTGAAGCTAACTATGGCTACACCTTC
TRBJ2-5	NA	TRBD2	TRBV6-1	15	CASSNLAGGGETQYF	TGTGCCAGCAGTAACTTAGCGGGAGGGGGGGAGACCCAGTACTTC
TRBJ2-3	NA	TRBD2	TRBV30	15	CACGGGRAGTDTQYF	TGTGCCTGTGGGGGCGGGAGGGCCGGCACAGATACGCAGTATTTT
TRBJ1-3	NA	TRBD1	TRBV28	17	CASSTGTGKGSGNTIYF	TGTGCCAGCAGTACCGGGACAGGGAAGGGTTCCGGAAACACCATATATTTT
TRBJ2-3	NA	TRBD2	TRBV4-1	17	CASSRTGLAVGGDTQYF	TGCGCCAGCAGCCGCACGGGACTAGCGGTTGGGGGAGATACGCAGTATTTT
TRBJ2-7	NA	NA	TRBV7-2	17	CASSWPGRDFLGDEQYF	TGTGCCAGCAGCTGGCCGGGACGGGACTTCCTCGGAGACGAGCAGTACTTC
TRBJ1-2	few	NA	TRBV30	13	CAWSGAGIYGYTF	TGTGCCTGGAGTGGGGCAGGGATCTATGGCTACACCTTC
TRBJ2-7	many	TRBD2	TRBV29-1	14	CSVEGLAGSYEQYF	TGCAGCGTTGAGGGACTAGCGGGCTCCTACGAGCAGTACTTC
TRBJ2-2	once	NA	TRBV6-6	14	CASSYSPNTGELFF	TGTGCCAGCAGTTACTCCCCAAACACCGGGGAGCTGTTTTTT
TRBJ2-1	NA	NA	TRBV19	14	CASSRPNSYNEQFF	TGTGCCAGTAGTCGGCCGAACTCCTACAATGAGCAGTTCTTC
TRBJ2-2	NA	TRBD2	TRBV30	15	CAWSFGGANTGELFF	TGTGCCTGGAGTTTCGGGGGGGCGAACACCGGGGAGCTGTTTTTT